These 4 T cell receptor beta chains came from one sample sequenced in a study of response to subunit inactivated influenza vaccine. Using its own MiXCR run on the RT-PCR reads, TCRdb lists one record per CDR3 protein. The table includes about 800,000 distinct CDR3 sequences, less than 25% detected once. Sequenced here: PBMCs from blood, sampled approximately 5 days after vaccination. Every receptor here comes from a man aged 50 to 59 who received an inactivated influenza vaccine.

This clonotype was seen ten or more times. The J gene is TRBJ2-7, the V gene TRBV18, with TRBD2 matching over 12 bases. Germline V gene data show CDR1 as KGHSH and CDR2 as LQKENI. The V segment lost 3 bases and the J segment 6 bases; nucleotides outside the gene matches: 6. The CDR3 contains 15 residues. CDR3 nucleotides: TGTGCCAGCTCACCCCGACTAGCGGGGGCGGGCGAGCAGTACTTC. Residues: CASSPRLAGAGEQYF.

This clonotype was seen more than once but under ten times. J is TRBJ2-2 and V is TRBV27; 10 nucleotides align to TRBD1. Germline CDR1 is MNHEY and CDR2 is SMNVEV (reference sequence). The J segment lost 2 bases and the V segment lost 4 bases, leaving 13 bases of the junction unmatched. The length of the CDR3 is 19 residues. The CDR3 DNA follows: TGTGCCAGCAGTTCAGGACCTCCCGGGACAGGGGACAACACCGGGGAGCTGTTTTTT. It specifies CASSSGPPGTGDNTGELFF.

The rearrangement links TRBV12-3 or TRBV12-4 to TRBJ2-3, with D possibly being TRBD1 (6 bases). CDR3 length equals 14 residues. V was pared by 5 bases and J by 3 bases, with 12 bases between. The CDR3 protein is CASSRRQATDTQYF. CDR3 sequence (DNA): TGTGCCAGCAGTCGTCGACAGGCGACAGATACGCAGTATTTT.

This clonotype turned up a few times. V gene TRBV20-1 combines with J gene TRBJ2-7, with TRBD2 identical over 12 bases. V dropped 0 bases and J dropped 1; count of bases not matched to a gene: 16. This CDR3 comprises 20 residues. Looked up from germline, CDR1 is DFQATT and CDR2 is SNEGSKA (reference sequence). The DNA for the CDR3 is TGCAGTGCTAGAGACAAACTACCTAGCGGGAGGGTCAGTGGATCCTACGAGCAGTACTTC. Its protein product is CSARDKLPSGRVSGSYEQYF.